Listed here are 8 T cell receptor beta chains from one sample, sequenced in a study of cytomegalovirus exposure and HLA in healthy donors. Amplification used 60 Vbeta primers and 13 Jbeta primers. The method was immunoSEQ multiplex PCR; TCRdb's version includes in-frame clones alone and lacks a portion of them. The repertoire holds about 87,000 clones, over 65% seen once, with around 20% in the top ten. Input material: PBMCs. The source of these receptors is a young man in good health and CMV-seropositive.

The V and J genes are TRBV5-4 and TRBJ1-1, with D possibly matching TRBD1 (6 bases). The CDR3 runs 16 residues. V shed 0 bases and J shed 3 bases, with 15 bases lying between them. Looked up from germline, CDR1 is SGHNT and CDR2 is YYREEE (reference sequence). The CDR3 nucleotides read TGTGCCAGCAGCTTGGTAGGGGGTGCCAGGGACACTGAAGCTTTCTTT. Residues: CASSLVGGARDTEAFF. Filled out from reference TRBV5-4 and TRBJ1-1, the complete variable domain reads ETGVTQSPTHLIKTRGQQVTLRCSSQSGHNTVSWYQQALGQGPQFIFQYYREEENGRGNFPPRFSGLQFPNYSSELNVNALELDDSALYLCASSLVGGARDTEAFFGQGTRLTVV.

The rearrangement uses TRBV2 and TRBJ1-6; possible D gene TRBD1, 5 bases. This CDR3 region has 14 residues. V shed 4 bases and J shed 5 bases, with 9 bases lying between them. Germline V gives CDR1 SNHLY, CDR2 FYNNEI. CDR3 bases: TGTGCCAGCAGTGGACAGAGGAATAATTCACCCCTCCACTTT. It encodes CASSGQRNNSPLHF.

This CDR3 reads CASGLAGDTDTQYF. CDR3 nucleotides: TGTGCCAGCGGACTAGCGGGAGACACAGATACGCAGTATTTT. This chain uses TRBV10-3 with TRBJ2-3, with 13 bases lining up with TRBD2. CDR1 is ENHRY and CDR2 is SYGVKD in the germline V gene. The CDR3 contains 14 residues. J gave up 2 bases and V 10 bases, and 3 bases lay outside the gene matches.

The rearrangement links TRBV9 to TRBJ2-7; tentatively, D is TRBD2 (5 bases). The germline V and J ends were trimmed by 4 bases and 6 bases, with 11 bases remaining between them. This CDR3 spans 12 amino acids. The germline V gene encodes CDR1 SGDLS and CDR2 YYNGEE. The CDR3 DNA follows: TGTGCCAGCAGCTCCTTAGGGAGCGAGCAGTACTTC. Protein sequence: CASSSLGSEQYF.

This clone was seen more than once but under ten times. This chain uses TRBV28 with TRBJ1-5; TRBD1 matches 7 bases. CDR1 is MDHEN, CDR2 SYDVKM, per germline. Trimming at V came to 5 bases and at J to 0 bases, leaving 10 bases not matched to a gene. The CDR3 has 17 residues. The CDR3: CASSARQGLSSNQPQHF. CDR3 in DNA: TGTGCCAGCAGTGCCCGACAGGGCCTCTCTAGCAATCAGCCCCAGCATTTT.

The chain combines TRBV28 with TRBJ2-1; D is possibly TRBD2 (6 bases). CDR1 and CDR2 (germline): MDHEN, SYDVKM. Trimming stripped 4 bases from V and 4 bases from J, with 8 bases between. The CDR3 sequence is 13 residues long. This CDR3 reads CASSWGTYNEQFF. The CDR3 nucleotides read TGTGCCAGCAGTTGGGGGACTTACAATGAGCAGTTCTTC. The variable domain in full, with the rest retrieved from reference TRBV28 and TRBJ2-1, is DVKVTQSSRYLVKRTGEKVFLECVQDMDHENMFWYRQDPGLGLRLIYFSYDVKMKEKGDIPEGYSVSREKKERFSLILESASTNQTSMYLCASSWGTYNEQFFGPGTRLTVL.

The chain recombines TRBV9 with TRBJ1-2; D not resolved. Trimming removed 4 bases from V and 6 bases from J, with 13 bases in between. The CDR3 has 13 residues. CDR1 and CDR2 from the germline V gene are SGDLS and YYNGEE. The CDR3 DNA is TGTGCCAGCAGCCTTTTAACAGCGGATGGCTACACCTTC. Encoded protein: CASSLLTADGYTF.

The V and J genes are TRBV20-1 and TRBJ1-1; D remains unclear. From germline, CDR1 is DFQATT and CDR2 SNEGSKA (reference sequence). Trimming took 7 bases from V and 1 from J, leaving 7 bases between them. This CDR3 contains 11 residues. The CDR3 is CSVQWNTEAFF. Written as DNA, the CDR3 is TGCAGTGTCCAATGGAACACTGAAGCTTTCTTT.